This paragraph covers one T cell receptor (beta chain) sequence. Its antigen specificity is not known. No base quality information exists; no much larger clone differs at one position. This entry comes from a study of identical twins (TCRdb year 2016). Study-wide context: TCR alpha and beta repertoires from monozygotic twins, unrelated adults of various ages and cord blood were deep-sequenced to test whether fetal clonotypes persist. To rule out contamination, replicate twin experiments were performed at different times with different library preparation protocols.

Results and caveats for the whole study, not just this receptor: Invariant T cells such as MAIT and iNKT could partly confound zero-insertion analyses, though diverse VJ usage argued against this for most clonotypes. Fewer insertions were carried by abundant cord blood beta clonotypes, a similar but weaker trend appeared in young adult naive repertoires, and no such trend appeared in memory repertoires. Out-of-frame TCR alpha sharing in monozygotic twins was systematically underestimated by recombination models, whereas sharing between unrelated individuals was in agreement with the recombination models. Compared with coincidental sharing between unrelated individuals, out-of-frame TCR alpha sequences shared between twins showed an excess of sequences with low generation probability. Because the same donors could not be followed over many years, the conclusions relied on cross-sectional statistical analysis. In beta out-of-frame sequences, excess twin sharing was weaker, because having fewer shared sequences lowered the signal-to-noise ratio.

Libraries were made using 5' RACE. Sequencing was carried out with an Illumina HiSeq 2000. A universal primer binding site was introduced by template switching, and a unique molecular identifier was present in the final cDNA, enabling accurate counting of TCR cDNA molecules. Specific primers in the conserved constant-segment region were used to synthesize first-strand cDNA for TCR alpha and beta chains. To control for contamination, every cDNA library carried two barcodes: a SMART-Mk sample barcode plus Illumina barcodes. Two successive PCR steps introduced TruSeq adapter sequences along with Illumina sample barcodes. The Illumina HiSeq platform was used with custom primers to sequence TCR alpha and beta cDNA libraries. From the authors' description of their analysis: MiGEC was used to process raw reads and extract unique molecular identifiers, and MiXCR was used to find CDR3 positions. For each individual, recombination models were inferred using an EM algorithm with the repgenHMM and IGoR tools. Shared clonotypes were analyzed with the tcR package in R, and sharing was normalized by the product of cloneset sizes. To study raw recombination without the effects of thymic and clonal selection, out-of-frame nonproductive sequences were analyzed. TCRdb reprocessed the public reads (quality trimming at Q25 with fastp, clone calling with MiXCR) and kept in-frame beta chains. Every CDR3 protein is listed once, alongside the most common genes and DNA of its rows. The authors' filters were not applied to this entry. In all, the sample holds about 470,000 distinct CDR3 sequences, and approximately 25% of those were seen once. The ten largest account for around 3% of the sample.

Every donor was a healthy Caucasian. The twin cohort consisted of three pairs of female monozygotic twins, all aged 18 to 29 years. Positive isolation kits from Invitrogen were used to isolate the CD4+ and CD8+ T cell populations. The CDR3, cysteine through phenylalanine, is 16 amino acids long. The read is trimmed to its CDR3 DNA, 48 bases read in frame from base 1. The germline V gene encodes CDR1 KGHSH and CDR2 LQKENI. The V end gives up 3 bases and the J end 5 bases, leaving 8 bases in the junction not matched to a gene. The same data also went into a second study, on T cells expressing NK-cell markers. As described in the second report: Three sorted T-cell subsets (CD3+CD56+NKG2C+, CD3+CD56+NKG2C- and CD3+CD56-NKG2C+) from about 8 donors had their TCR beta-chain repertoires profiled. Of the eight sequenced donors, seven were found to be HCMV-seropositive and one was found to be HCMV-seronegative. In several experiments an anti-gammadeltaTCR antibody was added to restrict sorting to alphabetaTCR-expressing T cells. In more than 5 donors, the dominant CD3+CD56+NKG2C+ clonotypes were found to rank among the top 10 CD8+ clonotypes and to make up roughly 1.0-7.5% of CD8+ T cells. Those dominant clonotypes were again the most abundant among CD3+CD56-NKG2C+ cells in a few donors, at about 25-60.1%. Whether the expanded NKG2C-expressing T cell clones were specific for HCMV antigens remained unclear. All eight donors whose samples were sequenced were randomly selected healthy volunteers, three of them men and five women. A commercial ELISA kit detecting HCMV-specific IgG in serum was used to determine HCMV serostatus. Reads were demultiplexed and grouped by UMI with MIGEC, and clonotypes were assembled and quantified with MiTCR. To exclude erroneous sequences, only TCR cDNA sequences supported by at least two reads were retained. Downstream repertoire analysis used the tcR package, and clonotypes were matched across fractions by CDR3 nucleotide sequence plus V segment. VDJmatch was used to annotate antigen specificity against VDJdb, with one amino acid substitution allowed in CDR3.

Sequenced input: CD4+ T cells sorted from blood. The TCR sequence derives from a woman under 30 in good health. The rearrangement joined TRBV18 to TRBJ1-4; 8 junctional bases match TRBD1. The CDR3 reads CASSPGPGQENEKLFF. The nucleotide sequence reads as follows: TGTGCCAGCTCACCCGGTCCGGGACAGGAAAATGAAAAACTGTTTTTT.